These 21 T cell receptor beta chains were all obtained from the same sample, sequenced in a study of blood T cell repertoires in COVID-19. Assay: immunoSEQ multiplex PCR; the TCRdb copy retains only in-frame clones and omits some. The data show 250,000 to 300,000 clones, with approximately 90% seen just once and around 2.2% held by the top ten. Sequences were obtained from peripheral blood. Receptors originate from a young woman with COVID-19, enrolled during active disease.

This clone occurred once. This chain connects TRBV19 to TRBJ1-2; 10 bases map to TRBD1. Germline trimming cut 3 bases from V and 2 bases from J; bases unmatched to any gene: 6. Germline CDR1 is LNHDA and CDR2 is SQIVND (reference sequence). CDR3 size: 16 residues. The CDR3 spells CASSMRRDRGNYGYTF. The CDR3 nucleotides are TGTGCCAGTAGTATGCGGAGGGACAGGGGCAACTATGGCTACACCTTC.

V gene TRBV7-2 combines with J gene TRBJ2-7; 9 bases line up with TRBD2. The CDR3 has 15 residues. With 6 bases clipped from V and 2 bases from J, the junction kept 8 bases outside the gene matches. Germline assignment: CDR1 SGHTA and CDR2 FQGNSA. This chain's CDR3 is CASRLSSGTTYEQYF. The CDR3 bases are TGTGCCAGCAGACTATCTAGCGGGACAACCTACGAGCAGTACTTC.

J is TRBJ2-1 and V is TRBV10-2; D unclear. Germline values: CDR1 WSHSY, CDR2 SAAADI. The CDR3 totals 14 residues. V lost 4 bases and J 0 bases, leaving 7 bases between the germline ends. CDR3 protein: CASSGDSSYNEQFF. The CDR3 bases are TGCGCCAGCAGTGGAGATAGCTCCTACAATGAGCAGTTCTTC.

The chain combines TRBV5-1 with TRBJ2-2, with 9 bases matching TRBD2. The CDR3 contains 16 residues. The trim removed 5 bases at V and 0 bases at J, leaving 5 bases unmatched. Germline assignment: CDR1 SGHRS and CDR2 YFSETQ. The CDR3 spells CASRSTSGSNTGELFF. Here the CDR3 DNA reads TGCGCCAGCAGATCTACTAGCGGGTCGAACACCGGGGAGCTGTTTTTT.

The V call is TRBV27, the J call TRBJ2-1; 8 bases map to TRBD2. Losses at the gene ends were 4 bases for V and 8 bases for J; bases not matched to a gene: 10. The CDR3 runs 15 residues. From germline, CDR1 is MNHEY and CDR2 SMNVEV (reference sequence). DNA of the CDR3: TGTGCCAGCAGTTCCCCCGGGACTAGTATCTATGAGCAGTTCTTC. It encodes CASSSPGTSIYEQFF.

The V and J genes are TRBV27 and TRBJ1-1; D is perhaps TRBD1 (6 bases). Per the germline V gene, CDR1 is MNHEY and CDR2 is SMNVEV (reference sequence). There are 15 residues in the CDR3. The ends were cut back, 0 bases at V and 4 bases at J, with 12 bases in the middle. The CDR3 is CASSLSSGVGTEAFF. The CDR3 coding sequence is TGTGCCAGCAGTTTATCCTCAGGGGTGGGCACTGAAGCTTTCTTT.

The V gene is TRBV6-5, the J gene TRBJ1-2; 7 nucleotides align to TRBD1. V dropped 6 bases and J dropped 8; count of bases not matched to a gene: 6. This CDR3 comprises 12 residues. Germline V gives CDR1 MNHEY, CDR2 SVGAGI. CDR3 amino acids: CASSRAGGGYTF. The DNA of the CDR3 is TGTGCCAGCAGCCGCGCAGGGGGAGGCTACACCTTC.

The V and J genes are TRBV27 and TRBJ1-6, with D tentatively TRBD1 (5 bases). CDR1 and CDR2 from the germline V gene are MNHEY and SMNVEV (reference sequence). This CDR3 is built from 18 residues. V was clipped by 5 bases and J by 8 bases, with 25 bases between them. CDR3: CASSTPTDRSIGDSPLHF. In DNA, the CDR3 is TGTGCCAGCAGTACCCCGACAGACCGGTCCATTGGCGATTCACCCCTCCACTTT.

The CDR3 DNA is TGTGCCAGCAGCGCCGGTCCTTACACTGAAGCTTTCTTT. Translation: CASSAGPYTEAFF. This chain links TRBV9 with TRBJ1-1; unclear D gene. V was clipped by 3 bases and J by 3 bases, with 9 bases between them. The CDR3 has 13 amino acids. Germline values: CDR1 SGDLS, CDR2 YYNGEE.

V usage is TRBV2 and J usage is TRBJ1-4; TRBD1 aligns across 10 bases. This CDR3 contains 15 residues. V shed 8 bases, J shed 8 bases, and the junction held 11 bases outside the gene matches. Germline V lookup: CDR1 SNHLY, CDR2 FYNNEI. The DNA of the CDR3 is TGTGCCAGCGACAGGGGGCGAATGGGGCGAGAAAAACTGTTTTTT. Amino acids: CASDRGRMGREKLFF.

The V and J genes are TRBV19 and TRBJ1-1; D is possibly TRBD1 (5 bases). CDR1 and CDR2 from the germline V gene are LNHDA and SQIVND (reference sequence). Trimming cost V 1 base and J 9 bases, with 9 bases left between them. The CDR3 is made up of 12 amino acids. The CDR3 sequence: CASSIAGHKAFF. The CDR3, as DNA: TGTGCCAGTAGTATAGCTGGACATAAAGCTTTCTTT.

The chain employs TRBV5-6 and TRBJ2-3, with 7 bases that match TRBD2. With 2 bases clipped from V and 4 bases from J, the junction kept 7 bases outside the gene matches. This CDR3 has 15 residues. CDR1 is SGHDT and CDR2 is YYEEEE in the germline V gene. The CDR3 bases are TGTGCCAGCAGCTTCGGGACGGGAGGCGCAGATACGCAGTATTTT. The encoded protein is CASSFGTGGADTQYF.

The genes are TRBV19 and TRBJ1-1, with 7 bases that match TRBD1. From germline, CDR1 is LNHDA and CDR2 SQIVND (reference sequence). The trim removed 6 bases at V and 6 bases at J, leaving 10 bases unmatched. The CDR3 totals 14 residues. The CDR3 nucleotides read TGTGCCAGTAGGCAAGGGACAGAAGCTTCTGAAGCTTTCTTT. Protein: CASRQGTEASEAFF.

The sample holds one count of this clone. Here the CDR3 reads CASSSLGGTSGKLYEQYF. The CDR3 DNA is TGTGCCAGCAGCTCCCTTGGGGGGACTAGCGGGAAACTCTACGAGCAGTACTTC. This chain joins TRBV5-4 and TRBJ2-7; 13 positions match TRBD2. With V trimmed by 3 bases and J by 3 bases, 12 bases remained unmatched. This CDR3 region has 18 residues. CDR1 is SGHNT and CDR2 is YYREEE in the germline V gene (reference sequence).

The CDR3, as DNA: TGTGCCAGCAGCCGGAAACTAGCGGGGAATTACAATGAGCAGTTCTTC. This gives the protein CASSRKLAGNYNEQFF. This chain connects TRBV14 to TRBJ2-1, with TRBD2 identical over 10 bases. The CDR3 totals 16 residues. Per germline, CDR1 SGHDN and CDR2 FVKESK. J was trimmed by 4 bases and V by 4 bases; bases with no gene match: 7.

The rearrangement links TRBV7-2 to TRBJ1-2; 7 bases fit TRBD1. Germline loops: CDR1 SGHTA, CDR2 FQGNSA. V dropped 5 bases and J dropped 8; count of bases not matched to a gene: 17. The CDR3 runs to 16 residues. The CDR3 DNA follows: TGTGCCAGCAGCGCGTCTGTAACAGGGGTTTTTCGGGGCTACACCTTC. Translating it yields CASSASVTGVFRGYTF.

The gene calls are TRBV3-1 (or the pseudogene TRBV3-2) and TRBJ2-2; TRBD1 might be the D (5 bases). The CDR3 sequence is 16 residues long. V dropped 4 bases and J dropped 0 bases, with 12 bases sitting between them. CDR1 LGHDT and CDR2 YNNKEL come from the germline V gene (reference sequence). CDR3 nucleotide sequence: TGTGCCAGCAGCCTAAGGACACCCACGAACACCGGGGAGCTGTTTTTT. It codes for CASSLRTPTNTGELFF.

The rearrangement uses TRBV28 and TRBJ2-5, with TRBD2 identical over 10 bases. V shed 4 bases, J shed 9 bases, and the junction held 11 bases outside the gene matches. The CDR3 loop spans 15 amino acids. Germline values: CDR1 MDHEN, CDR2 SYDVKM. The CDR3 region is CASSSSGSWEGAQYF. The CDR3 nucleotides are TGTGCCAGCAGTTCTAGCGGGAGTTGGGAAGGGGCCCAGTACTTC.

This chain joins TRBV6-5 and TRBJ2-5; TRBD2 aligns across 8 bases. With V trimmed by 7 bases and J by 5 bases, 6 bases remained unmatched. Germline V gene data show CDR1 as MNHEY and CDR2 as SVGAGI. This CDR3 spans 13 amino acids. DNA for the CDR3: TGTGCCAGCATGAGGACTAGCTCGGAGACCCAGTACTTC. Protein product: CASMRTSSETQYF.

The chain couples TRBV5-1 to TRBJ1-1, with TRBD1 identical over 9 bases. The CDR3 sequence is 15 residues long. Trimming at V came to 4 bases and at J to 4 bases, leaving 8 bases not matched to a gene. Germline V lookup: CDR1 SGHRS, CDR2 YFSETQ. The CDR3 sequence: CASSREQGAGTEAFF. In nucleotides, the CDR3 is TGCGCCAGCAGCCGAGAACAGGGGGCTGGCACTGAAGCTTTCTTT.

This clone was counted a single time. The J gene is TRBJ2-1, the V gene TRBV27; maybe TRBD2 (5 bases). The germline V and J ends were trimmed by 8 bases and 10 bases, with 18 bases remaining between them. Germline V CDR1 and CDR2: MNHEY, SMNVEV (reference sequence). The CDR3 runs to 13 residues. CDR3 amino acids: CASRDIQKAEQFF. Written as DNA, the CDR3 is TGTGCCAGCCGGGATATACAAAAGGCGGAGCAGTTCTTC.